The 32 T cell receptor beta chains below were found in one sample sequenced in a study of cytomegalovirus exposure and HLA in healthy donors. The PCR was carried out with 60 Vbeta primers and 13 Jbeta primers. Profiling relied on immunoSEQ multiplex PCR, and the TCRdb table lists in-frame clones only, not all of them. The sample lists 70,000 to 95,000 clones; roughly 77% were seen once. The material sequenced was PBMCs. Source of these receptors: a woman aged 40 to 50 in good health and CMV-seropositive.

The genes are TRBV7-9 and TRBJ2-7; 10 bases align to TRBD1. This CDR3 is 15 amino acids long. Trimming cost V 2 bases and J 3 bases; bases outside gene matches: 4. Per the germline V gene, CDR1 is SEHNR and CDR2 is FQNEAQ (reference sequence). CDR3 protein: CASSLPDRGFYEQYF. Written as DNA, the CDR3 is TGTGCCAGCAGCTTACCGGACAGGGGGTTCTACGAGCAGTACTTC.

The chain carries TRBV7-2 and TRBJ2-3; 12 nucleotides align to TRBD2. This CDR3 has 16 residues. Per germline, CDR1 SGHTA and CDR2 FQGNSA. Trimming removed 2 bases from V and 8 bases from J; junction bases left unmatched: 8. This chain's CDR3 is CASSLKTTSGGGTQYF. CDR3 nucleotide sequence: TGTGCCAGCAGCTTAAAAACGACTAGCGGGGGAGGTACGCAGTATTTT. The variable domain in full, with the rest retrieved from reference TRBV7-2 and TRBJ2-3, is GAGVSQSPSNKVTEKGKDVELRCDPISGHTALYWYRQSLGQGLEFLIYFQGNSAPDKSGLPSDRFSAERTGGSVSTLTIQRTQQEDSAVYLCASSLKTTSGGGTQYFGPGTRLTVL.

This sequence joins TRBV6-1 and TRBJ1-3; D is undetermined. V gave up 0 bases and J gave up 2 bases, with 11 bases separating them. The CDR3 consists of 16 residues. Per the germline V gene, CDR1 is MNHNS and CDR2 is SASEGT. The CDR3 nucleotides are TGTGCCAGCAGTGAAGCAAGCCTTTTTACTGGAAACACCATATATTTT. This gives the protein CASSEASLFTGNTIYF.

The chain combines TRBV15 with TRBJ2-5, with D maybe TRBD2 (5 bases). The J call is in doubt because the DNA end fits TRBJ2-7 better. Per germline, CDR1 LNHNV and CDR2 YYDKDF (reference sequence). This CDR3 has 17 amino acids. CDR3 DNA sequence: TGTGCCACCAGCAGAGATCTAACAAGCGGTAGCTCCTACGAGCAGTACTTC. Residues: CATSRDLTSGSSYEQYF.

This sequence joins TRBV27 and TRBJ2-4; 7 bases fit TRBD1. The germline V gene has CDR1 MNHEY and CDR2 SMNVEV (reference sequence). There are 16 residues in the CDR3. V was pared by 0 bases and J by 5 bases, with 7 bases of the junction left unmatched. CDR3 sequence reads: CASSLSVGGLQNIQYF. CDR3 in DNA: TGTGCCAGCAGTTTATCGGTAGGGGGCCTTCAAAACATTCAGTACTTC.

J is TRBJ2-1 and V is TRBV14, with TRBD1 identical over 9 bases. CDR1 SGHDN and CDR2 FVKESK come from the germline V gene. CDR3 size: 16 residues. V lost 3 bases and J lost 5; bases outside the gene matches: 8. CDR3 residues: CASSHLLGQGNNEQFF. In DNA, the CDR3 is TGTGCCAGCAGCCACCTCCTGGGACAGGGTAACAATGAGCAGTTCTTC.

This clone showed up just once. The chain has TRBV7-9 and TRBJ2-1, with TRBD2 identical over 10 bases. J was trimmed by 8 bases and V by 5 bases; bases with no gene match: 9. CDR3 length equals 15 residues. Germline assignment: CDR1 SEHNR and CDR2 FQNEAQ (reference sequence). CDR3 DNA sequence: TGTGCCAGCAGCGCAAGGACTAGCGGAACGGATGAGCAGTTCTTC. Translated: CASSARTSGTDEQFF.

This chain links TRBV25-1 with TRBJ1-1, with D perhaps TRBD1 (6 bases). CDR1 and CDR2 (germline): MGHDK, SYGVNS. The CDR3 is 14 amino acids. Trimming cost V 1 base and J 1 base, with 7 bases left between them. The CDR3: CASSELGGNTEAFF. The CDR3, as DNA: TGTGCCAGCAGTGAATTAGGGGGGAACACTGAAGCTTTCTTT. Together with reference TRBV25-1 and TRBJ1-1, the CDR3 gives the full variable domain: EADIYQTPRYLVIGTGKKITLECSQTMGHDKMYWYQQDPGMELHLIHYSYGVNSTEKGDLSSESTVSRIRTEHFPLTLESARPSHTSQYLCASSELGGNTEAFFGQGTRLTVV.

The chain is built from TRBV13 and TRBJ1-1; D is unresolved. Trimming stripped 1 base from V and 3 bases from J, with 6 bases between. Germline V gives CDR1 PRHDT, CDR2 FYEKMQ (reference sequence). There are 13 residues in the CDR3. CDR3 protein: CASSLVSDTEAFF. The CDR3 region has the DNA TGTGCCAGCAGCTTAGTCAGCGACACTGAAGCTTTCTTT.

The chain links TRBV6-4 to TRBJ1-5; the D gene is possibly TRBD1 (5 bases). V dropped 6 bases and J dropped 6 bases, with 21 bases sitting between them. Per germline, CDR1 MRHNA and CDR2 SNTAGT. The CDR3 length is 16 residues. The CDR3 DNA is TGTGCCAGCAGGACGGGGGAGGCAGGAAGAAGTCAGCCCCAGCATTTT. This translates into CASRTGEAGRSQPQHF.

The V and J genes are TRBV12-5 and TRBJ2-3; D is unresolved. Between the trimmed V and J ends, which lost 2 bases and 2 bases, there was a span of 5 bases. The length of the CDR3 is 13 residues. The germline gives CDR1 LGHNT, CDR2 FRNRAP. CDR3 sequence (DNA): TGTGCTAGTGGTTTGTCTATCACAGATACGCAGTATTTT. This codes for CASGLSITDTQYF.

The chain uses TRBV30 and TRBJ2-1, with D possibly matching TRBD1 (5 bases). The CDR3 has 11 amino acids. V was pared by 2 bases and J by 12 bases, with 11 bases between. The germline V gene encodes CDR1 GTSNPN and CDR2 SVGIG (reference sequence). The CDR3 nucleotides are TGTGCCTGGAGTTCAACCCAGGGGCAGTTCTTC. Encoded protein: CAWSSTQGQFF.

This rearrangement joins TRBV6-1 to TRBJ2-5; a weak D match, TRBD2 (7 bases). CDR3 length: 14 amino acids. Germline assignment: CDR1 MNHNS and CDR2 SASEGT. V was cut by 8 bases and J by 2 bases, with 15 bases left in between. The CDR3 nucleotides are TGTGCCAGCCATGAGAGGGGGGGGCAAGAGACCCAGTACTTC. Encoded protein: CASHERGGQETQYF.

The rearrangement joins TRBV30 to TRBJ1-4, with D tentatively TRBD1 (5 bases). The ends were cut back, 1 base at V and 10 bases at J, with 7 bases in the middle. The CDR3 sequence is 11 residues long. Per the germline V gene, CDR1 is GTSNPN and CDR2 is SVGIG (reference sequence). CDR3 sequence (DNA): TGTGCCTGGAGTGGGGGGGGAAAACTGTTTTTT. Residues: CAWSGGGKLFF.

This clone was seen more than once but under ten times. The chain uses TRBV19 and TRBJ1-2, with 8 bases that match TRBD1. The V gene's germline CDR1 is LNHDA and CDR2 SQIVND (reference sequence). V was pared by 3 bases and J by 8 bases, with 2 bases of the junction left unmatched. CDR3 length: 12 amino acids. The CDR3 loop is CASSIRGLGYTF. CDR3 nucleotides: TGTGCCAGTAGTATCAGGGGGCTCGGCTACACCTTC. Drawing the rest from reference TRBV19 and TRBJ1-2, the complete variable domain is DGGITQSPKYLFRKEGQNVTLSCEQNLNHDAMYWYRQDPGQGLRLIYYSQIVNDFQKGDIAEGYSVSREKKESFPLTVTSAQKNPTAFYLCASSIRGLGYTFGSGTRLTVV.

This clone was seen a single time. V gene TRBV27 combines with J gene TRBJ1-2; weak D call: TRBD1 (6 bases). Germline values: CDR1 MNHEY, CDR2 SMNVEV (reference sequence). CDR3 size: 14 residues. V dropped 4 bases and J dropped 6 bases, with 15 bases sitting between them. The CDR3 loop reads CASSWDPTGHGYTF. For the CDR3, the DNA is TGTGCCAGCAGTTGGGACCCGACAGGCCATGGCTACACCTTC.

CDR3 protein: CASIKTGAAPSLSGNTIYF. CDR3 DNA: TGTGCCAGCATCAAGACAGGGGCAGCACCTTCCCTCTCTGGAAACACCATATATTTT. The chain couples TRBV7-9 to TRBJ1-3; TRBD1 matches at 8 bases. Germline V gives CDR1 SEHNR, CDR2 FQNEAQ (reference sequence). CDR3 size: 19 residues. V lost 7 bases and J lost 0; bases outside the gene matches: 17.

In this sample, this clone turned up once. J is TRBJ2-3 and V is TRBV7-2; TRBD2 might be the D (5 bases). Germline CDR1 is SGHTA and CDR2 is FQGNSA. The CDR3 consists of 12 residues. The ends were cut back, 6 bases at V and 6 bases at J, with 10 bases in the middle. CDR3 bases: TGTGCCAGCAGGGTTGGGGAGGATACGCAGTATTTT. Its protein is CASRVGEDTQYF.

The chain carries TRBV1 and TRBJ1-3; no check of the table's D call, TRBD1, against the DNA was made. TRBV1 is labeled a pseudogene. The CDR3 contains 15 residues. This CDR3 is CTKRTGFFSGNTIYF. DNA of the CDR3: TGCACCAAGAGGACAGGATTTTTCTCTGGAAACACCATATATTTT.

The chain uses TRBV27 and TRBJ2-7; D perhaps matches TRBD1 (5 bases). The germline V gene encodes CDR1 MNHEY and CDR2 SMNVEV (reference sequence). CDR3 length: 13 amino acids. V dropped 3 bases and J dropped 2 bases, with 8 bases sitting between them. This CDR3 reads CASSFKTAYEQYF. The DNA of the CDR3 is TGTGCCAGCAGTTTTAAGACAGCCTACGAGCAGTACTTC.

J is TRBJ2-1 and V is TRBV27; 14 nucleotides match TRBD2. The CDR3 loop spans 16 amino acids. Germline V gene data show CDR1 as MNHEY and CDR2 as SMNVEV (reference sequence). V gave up 3 bases and J gave up 5 bases; unmatched junction bases: 3. CDR3 in DNA: TGTGCCAGCAGTTTCGTGGGACTAGCGGGGGACAATGAGCAGTTCTTC. It yields the protein CASSFVGLAGDNEQFF.

The V gene is TRBV2, the J gene TRBJ1-2; 7 nucleotides agree with TRBD1. The CDR3 runs to 14 residues. Germline V lookup: CDR1 SNHLY, CDR2 FYNNEI. The V gene end was trimmed by 6 bases and the J gene end by 4 bases; junction bases not matched to a gene: 8. CDR3: CASSQGQAVYGYTF. The CDR3 nucleotides read TGTGCCAGCAGCCAAGGACAGGCGGTCTATGGCTACACCTTC.

The V call is TRBV27, the J call TRBJ2-7, with D perhaps TRBD2 (6 bases). Per germline, CDR1 MNHEY and CDR2 SMNVEV (reference sequence). The CDR3 runs 16 residues. The germline V and J ends were trimmed by 5 bases and 4 bases, with 21 bases remaining between them. In DNA form, the CDR3 reads TGTGCCAGCAGTCGAACCGGCCGGGAGCTGGAGTACGAGCAGTACTTC. It encodes CASSRTGRELEYEQYF.

The CDR3 coding sequence is TGTGCCAGCAGCCAAACAGGGGACTACTATGGCTACACCTTC. Translating it yields CASSQTGDYYGYTF. V is TRBV4-2 and J is TRBJ1-2; 7 bases fit TRBD1. The length of the CDR3 is 14 residues. CDR1 is LGHNA and CDR2 is YNFKEQ in the germline V gene. Trimming at V came to 2 bases and at J to 3 bases, leaving 3 bases not matched to a gene.

The V gene is TRBV9, the J gene TRBJ2-7, with a weak D call TRBD2 (7 bases). V was clipped by 3 bases and J by 5 bases, with 15 bases between them. Germline V gives CDR1 SGDLS, CDR2 YYNGEE. The CDR3 has 14 amino acids. Here the CDR3 reads CASSGRGAYDEQYF. The CDR3 nucleotides are TGTGCCAGCAGCGGACGGGGGGCTTATGACGAGCAGTACTTC.

This clone was seen a few times. The chain links TRBV2 to TRBJ2-3, with 11 bases fitting TRBD2. Trimming took 10 bases from V and 0 from J; bases not matched to a gene: 15. The CDR3 sequence is 18 residues long. Germline lookup yields CDR1 SNHLY and CDR2 FYNNEI. CDR3 coding DNA: TGTGCCAACCAGAGAAATAGCGGGGGGGTTTTTAGCACAGATACGCAGTATTTT. Translating gives CANQRNSGGVFSTDTQYF.

Comment on this clone: In the same sample, other DNA sequences code for this CDR3. V is TRBV29-1 and J is TRBJ2-7; D may be TRBD2 (7 bases). Trimming stripped 7 bases from V and 3 bases from J, with 25 bases between. Germline loops: CDR1 SQVTM, CDR2 ANQGSEA. The CDR3 runs 16 residues. The CDR3 here is CSAAKGVREGVYEQYF. CDR3 nucleotide sequence: TGCAGCGCCGCGAAGGGGGTCAGGGAGGGGGTCTACGAGCAGTACTTC.

CDR3 amino acids: CASSLAQGVAGYEQYF. The DNA of the CDR3 is TGCGCCAGCAGCTTGGCTCAGGGGGTCGCAGGGTACGAGCAGTACTTC. The genes are TRBV5-1 and TRBJ2-7, with TRBD1 matching over 7 bases. This CDR3 spans 16 amino acids. J lost 4 bases, V lost 0 bases, and 10 bases had no gene match. Germline V gene sequence: CDR1 SGHRS, CDR2 YFSETQ.

The gene calls are TRBV5-1 and TRBJ2-1, with 13 nucleotides matching TRBD2. The V gene end was trimmed by 4 bases and the J gene end by 5 bases; junction bases not matched to a gene: 6. Germline loops: CDR1 SGHRS, CDR2 YFSETQ. The CDR3 loop spans 16 amino acids. The DNA of the CDR3 is TGCGCCAGCAGCACGGCAGGACTAGCGGGAGACAATGAGCAGTTCTTC. This translates into CASSTAGLAGDNEQFF.

V and J are TRBV30 and TRBJ1-1; perhaps TRBD1 as D (6 bases). The CDR3 has 13 amino acids. Trimming removed 1 base from V and 2 bases from J, with 8 bases in between. CDR1 and CDR2 from the germline V gene are GTSNPN and SVGIG (reference sequence). The CDR3 loop reads CAWSAQGNTEAFF. CDR3 bases: TGTGCCTGGAGTGCACAGGGAAACACTGAAGCTTTCTTT.

V gene TRBV27 combines with J gene TRBJ2-1; TRBD2 might be the D (5 bases). Trimming took off 6 bases at V and 7 bases at J, with 13 bases between the two ends. Germline loops: CDR1 MNHEY, CDR2 SMNVEV (reference sequence). This CDR3 is 13 amino acids long. CDR3 loop: CASSLDPGNEQFF. DNA of the CDR3: TGTGCCAGCAGCCTAGACCCGGGGAATGAGCAGTTCTTC.

The gene calls are TRBV7-6 and TRBJ2-7, with a tentative D call TRBD2 (6 bases). V gave up 0 bases and J gave up 0 bases, with 12 bases separating them. Germline CDR1 SGHVS, CDR2 FNYEAQ. This CDR3 is built from 16 residues. CDR3 protein: CASSLAGGSNSYEQYF. For the CDR3, the DNA is TGTGCCAGCAGCTTAGCCGGAGGGTCGAACTCCTACGAGCAGTACTTC.